This passage covers 21 T cell receptor beta chains from one sample sequenced in a study of blood T cell repertoires in COVID-19. Data came from immunoSEQ multiplex PCR; TCRdb stores just in-frame clones and leaves some out. The sample carries roughly 180,000 clones, 82% recorded once. Source material: PBMCs or T cells enriched from blood (not recorded which). Every receptor here comes from a man between 40 and 49 years old who had recovered from COVID-19.

The J gene is TRBJ1-5, the V gene TRBV18, with 9 bases aligning to TRBD1. The CDR3 runs to 14 residues. The V gene's germline CDR1 is KGHSH and CDR2 LQKENI. Trimming at V came to 2 bases and at J to 7 bases, leaving 3 bases not matched to a gene. The CDR3 sequence is CASSPGTGNQPQHF. The CDR3 coding sequence is TGTGCCAGCTCACCAGGGACAGGGAACCAGCCCCAGCATTTT.

V and J are TRBV11-1 and TRBJ1-1; TRBD1 matches 7 bases. The CDR3 is 14 amino acids. After removal of 1 base from V and 1 base from J, the junction contained 0 bases not matched to a gene. Germline V gene data show CDR1 as SGHAT and CDR2 as FQDESV (reference sequence). Here the CDR3 DNA reads TGTGCCAGCAGCTTAGGACAGGGGAACACTGAAGCTTTCTTT. It specifies CASSLGQGNTEAFF.

This rearrangement joins TRBV4-2 to TRBJ1-1, with 11 bases fitting TRBD1. J gave up 1 base and V 5 bases, and 12 bases lay outside the gene matches. The CDR3 extends over 18 amino acids. CDR1 and CDR2 (germline): LGHNA, YNFKEQ. CDR3 residues: CASSYLPGTGGSNTEAFF. In DNA form, the CDR3 reads TGTGCCAGCAGCTATCTCCCCGGGACAGGGGGATCGAACACTGAAGCTTTCTTT.

V and J are TRBV29-1 and TRBJ2-5, with 7 bases that match TRBD2. This CDR3 has 16 amino acids. V shed 7 bases and J 0 bases; nucleotides not matched to a gene: 14. Per germline, CDR1 SQVTM and CDR2 ANQGSEA. For the CDR3, the DNA is TGCAGCGCATCGGGGGGTCGAGGAACCTACCAAGAGACCCAGTACTTC. Translating gives CSASGGRGTYQETQYF.

The chain has TRBV6-1 and TRBJ2-1; TRBD1 matches at 8 bases. In germline, CDR1 is MNHNS, CDR2 SASEGT. The CDR3 is 14 amino acids. The ends lost 3 bases at V and 9 bases at J; junction bases unmatched: 7. The CDR3 here is CASSDQGAGGEQFF. In nucleotides, the CDR3 is TGTGCCAGCAGTGATCAGGGGGCCGGGGGTGAGCAGTTCTTC.

V gene TRBV6-2 or TRBV6-3 combines with J gene TRBJ2-7, with TRBD1 matching 9 bases. CDR1 and CDR2 (germline): MNHEY, SVGEGT. Losses at the gene ends were 3 bases for V and 3 bases for J; bases not matched to a gene: 3. The CDR3 runs 14 residues. This CDR3 is CASSYTGGIYEQYV. CDR3 nucleotide sequence: TGTGCCAGCAGTTATACAGGGGGCATCTACGAGCAGTACGTC.

The chain recombines TRBV15 with TRBJ2-2; 8 nucleotides line up with TRBD1. The trim removed 5 bases at V and 6 bases at J, leaving 17 bases unmatched. Germline loops: CDR1 LNHNV, CDR2 YYDKDF (reference sequence). This CDR3 spans 18 amino acids. The CDR3 reads CATSSEDRVRVDAGELFF. The CDR3 DNA reads TGTGCCACCAGCTCCGAGGACAGGGTTAGGGTCGATGCCGGGGAGCTGTTTTTT.

This clone was counted a single time. The chain recombines TRBV27 with TRBJ1-5, with D unclear. Trimming took off 7 bases at V and 0 bases at J, with 13 bases between the two ends. This CDR3 contains 15 residues. Germline values: CDR1 MNHEY, CDR2 SMNVEV (reference sequence). Here the CDR3 reads CASKLLTNSNQPQHF. The CDR3 coding sequence is TGTGCCAGCAAGCTTCTTACGAATAGCAATCAGCCCCAGCATTTT.

The chain recombines TRBV5-4 with TRBJ1-4; TRBD1 matches 7 bases. The CDR3 has 16 residues. V dropped 4 bases and J dropped 3; count of bases not matched to a gene: 9. Germline loops: CDR1 SGHNT, CDR2 YYREEE (reference sequence). CDR3 bases: TGTGCCAGCAGCGTGGGAGGGGGCCGGGCTAATGAAAAACTGTTTTTT. The encoded protein is CASSVGGGRANEKLFF.

This clone occurred once. The chain employs TRBV7-9 and TRBJ2-4; D uncertain. V lost 7 bases and J 0 bases, leaving 7 bases between the germline ends. Per germline, CDR1 SEHNR and CDR2 FQNEAQ (reference sequence). CDR3 length: 13 amino acids. CDR3 bases: TGTGCCAGCACCGGCCTAGCCAAAAACATTCAGTACTTC. Encoded protein: CASTGLAKNIQYF.

The chain has TRBV10-1 and TRBJ2-1; D is undetermined. This CDR3 contains 14 residues. Germline V lookup: CDR1 WNHNN, CDR2 SYGVQD (reference sequence). Trimming took 0 bases from V and 0 from J, leaving 3 bases between them. In DNA form, the CDR3 reads TGCGCCAGCAGTGAGTCCAGCTCCTACAATGAGCAGTTCTTC. This codes for CASSESSSYNEQFF.

The rearrangement uses TRBV14 and TRBJ1-6, with a weak D call TRBD1 (6 bases). The V and J ends lost 4 bases and 7 bases respectively, with 14 bases between them. The CDR3 has 15 amino acids. Germline lookup yields CDR1 SGHDN and CDR2 FVKESK. CDR3 nucleotides: TGTGCCAGCAGCCGAAGGGGGGGGGAAAATTCACCCCTCCACTTT. It encodes CASSRRGGENSPLHF.

J is TRBJ1-2 and V is TRBV7-9; D not resolved. Germline V lookup: CDR1 SEHNR, CDR2 FQNEAQ (reference sequence). The V end was cut by 5 bases, the J end by 8 bases, with 18 bases between. The CDR3 runs 14 residues. CDR3 coding DNA: TGTGCCAGCAGCCTAGGCTTCAGCGACGCGGGCTACACCTTC. Its protein product is CASSLGFSDAGYTF.

The CDR3 is CASSDRTSAYNEQFF. CDR3 DNA: TGCGCCAGCAGTGACCGGACTAGCGCCTACAATGAGCAGTTCTTC. This sequence joins TRBV10-2 and TRBJ2-1; 9 bases match TRBD2. The CDR3 covers 15 residues. The V gene's germline CDR1 is WSHSY and CDR2 SAAADI. V lost 3 bases to trimming and J lost 2 bases; unmatched junction nucleotides: 2.

V usage is TRBV5-4 and J usage is TRBJ1-4; D unresolved. This CDR3 spans 14 amino acids. The germline V gene encodes CDR1 SGHNT and CDR2 YYREEE (reference sequence). The V end lost 4 bases, the J end lost 5 bases, and 12 bases lay between the germline ends. CDR3 in DNA: TGTGCCAGCAGCCTCGGGATGGAGAATGAAAAACTGTTTTTT. It specifies CASSLGMENEKLFF.

The chain's CDR3 is CASSQEDGTSGRDGTGELFF. CDR3 nucleotide sequence: TGTGCCAGCAGCCAAGAAGATGGGACTAGCGGGAGGGATGGCACCGGGGAGCTGTTTTTT. The rearrangement joins TRBV4-2 to TRBJ2-2; 16 positions match TRBD2. Germline lookup yields CDR1 LGHNA and CDR2 YNFKEQ. V gave up 0 bases and J gave up 4 bases; unmatched junction bases: 8. This CDR3 region has 20 residues.

The chain has TRBV2 and TRBJ1-4; possible D gene TRBD1, 5 bases. With 4 bases removed from V and 7 bases from J, the gap between germline ends came to 13 bases. CDR1 SNHLY and CDR2 FYNNEI come from the germline V gene. The CDR3 totals 14 residues. The CDR3 DNA reads TGTGCCAGCAGTGTGGGGGGTCTCGGTGAAAAACTGTTTTTT. Its protein product is CASSVGGLGEKLFF.

The V call is TRBV29-1, the J call TRBJ1-3, with 7 bases fitting TRBD1. Per the germline V gene, CDR1 is SQVTM and CDR2 is ANQGSEA. V lost 7 bases and J lost 0; bases outside the gene matches: 9. CDR3 length: 15 amino acids. CDR3 sequence (DNA): TGCAGCGCGTGGGGGGCAGGGGGCTCTGGAAACACCATATATTTT. Residues: CSAWGAGGSGNTIYF.

This clone was detected only a few times. The gene calls are TRBV10-2 and TRBJ1-1; a possible D gene is TRBD1 (6 bases). This CDR3 is built from 12 residues. Trimming removed 4 bases from V and 11 bases from J, with 14 bases in between. Germline V gene data show CDR1 as WSHSY and CDR2 as SAAADI. The CDR3 here is CASSGGGFSAFF. The CDR3 DNA follows: TGCGCCAGCAGTGGAGGGGGTTTTTCGGCTTTCTTT.

The chain recombines TRBV7-3 with TRBJ1-5; perhaps TRBD1 as D (6 bases). Germline CDR1 and CDR2: SGHTA and FQGTGA. This CDR3 comprises 13 residues. V dropped 3 bases and J dropped 7 bases, with 10 bases sitting between them. CDR3 in amino acids: CASSFGGSQPQHF. CDR3 coding DNA: TGTGCCAGCAGCTTTGGGGGCTCCCAGCCCCAGCATTTT.

The chain uses TRBV12-3 or TRBV12-4 and TRBJ1-4; D unresolved. There are 12 residues in the CDR3. Trimming pared 2 bases from V and 12 bases from J, leaving 10 bases between. The CDR3 region has the DNA TGTGCCAGCAGTTTATTCGTTCCGGAACTGTTTTTT. Translating it yields CASSLFVPELFF.